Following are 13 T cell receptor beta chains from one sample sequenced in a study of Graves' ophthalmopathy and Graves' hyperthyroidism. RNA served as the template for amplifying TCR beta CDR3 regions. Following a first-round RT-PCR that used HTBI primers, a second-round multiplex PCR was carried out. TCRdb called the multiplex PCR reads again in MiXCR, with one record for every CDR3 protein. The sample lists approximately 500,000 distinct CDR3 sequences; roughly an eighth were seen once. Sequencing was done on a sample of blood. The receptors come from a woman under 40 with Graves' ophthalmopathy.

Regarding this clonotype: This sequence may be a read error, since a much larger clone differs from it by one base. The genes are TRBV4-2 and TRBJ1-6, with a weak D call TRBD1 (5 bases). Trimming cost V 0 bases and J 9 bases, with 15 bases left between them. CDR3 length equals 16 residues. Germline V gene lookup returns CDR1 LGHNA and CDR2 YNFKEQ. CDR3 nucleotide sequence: TGTGCCAGCAGCCAAGATCAGGGACGGACTATTTCACCCCTCCACTTT. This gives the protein CASSQDQGRTISPLHF.

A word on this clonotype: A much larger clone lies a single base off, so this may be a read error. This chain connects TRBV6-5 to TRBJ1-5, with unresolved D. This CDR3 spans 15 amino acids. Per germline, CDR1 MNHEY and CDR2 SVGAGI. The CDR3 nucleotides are TGTGCCGGCAGTTACTCGAGTCCAGGCAATCAGCCCCAGCATTTT. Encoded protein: CAGSYSSPGNQPQHF.

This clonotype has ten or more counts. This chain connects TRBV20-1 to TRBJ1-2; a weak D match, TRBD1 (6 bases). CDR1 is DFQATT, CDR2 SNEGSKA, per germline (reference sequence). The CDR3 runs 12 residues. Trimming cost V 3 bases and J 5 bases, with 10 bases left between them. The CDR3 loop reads CSASGGAYGYTF. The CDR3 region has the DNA TGCAGTGCTAGTGGGGGCGCGTATGGCTACACCTTC.

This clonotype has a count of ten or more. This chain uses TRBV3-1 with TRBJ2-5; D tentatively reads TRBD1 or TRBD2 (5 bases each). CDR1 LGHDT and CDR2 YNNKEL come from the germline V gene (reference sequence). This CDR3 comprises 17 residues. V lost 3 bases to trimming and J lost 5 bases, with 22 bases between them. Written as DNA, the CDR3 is TGTGCCAGCAGCCAGGGGGAAAGGCAGGGATTTTGGGAGACCCAGTACTTC. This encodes CASSQGERQGFWETQYF.

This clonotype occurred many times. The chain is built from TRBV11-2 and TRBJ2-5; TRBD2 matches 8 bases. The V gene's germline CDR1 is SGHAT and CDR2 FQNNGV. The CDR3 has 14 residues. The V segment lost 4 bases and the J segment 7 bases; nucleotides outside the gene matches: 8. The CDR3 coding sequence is TGTGCCAGCAGCTCCGGGACTAGGAGAGGGACCCAGTACTTC. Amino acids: CASSSGTRRGTQYF.

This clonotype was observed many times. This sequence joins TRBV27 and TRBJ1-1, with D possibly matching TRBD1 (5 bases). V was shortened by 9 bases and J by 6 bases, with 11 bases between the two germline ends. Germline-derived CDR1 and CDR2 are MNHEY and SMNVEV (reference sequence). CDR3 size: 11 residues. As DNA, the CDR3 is TGTGCCAGTTTGTCGGGGGCTGAAGCTTTCTTT. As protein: CASLSGAEAFF.

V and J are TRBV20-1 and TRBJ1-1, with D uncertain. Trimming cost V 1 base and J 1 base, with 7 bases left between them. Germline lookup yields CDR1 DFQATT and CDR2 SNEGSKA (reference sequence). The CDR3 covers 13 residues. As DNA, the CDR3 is TGCAGTGCTAGAGTGTCACAGAACACTGAAGCTTTCTTT. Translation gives CSARVSQNTEAFF.

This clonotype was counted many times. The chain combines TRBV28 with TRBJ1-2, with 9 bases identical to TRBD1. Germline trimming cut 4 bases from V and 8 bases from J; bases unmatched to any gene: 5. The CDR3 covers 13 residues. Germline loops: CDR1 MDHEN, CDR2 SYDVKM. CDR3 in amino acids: CASSSGQGGGYTF. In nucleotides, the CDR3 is TGTGCCAGCAGTTCGGGACAGGGCGGGGGCTACACCTTC.

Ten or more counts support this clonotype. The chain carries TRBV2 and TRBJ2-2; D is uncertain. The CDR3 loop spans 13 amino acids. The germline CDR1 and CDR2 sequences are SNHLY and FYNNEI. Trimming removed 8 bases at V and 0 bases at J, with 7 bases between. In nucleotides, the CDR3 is TGTGCCAGCGGTAAACCGAACACCGGGGAGCTGTTTTTT. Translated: CASGKPNTGELFF.

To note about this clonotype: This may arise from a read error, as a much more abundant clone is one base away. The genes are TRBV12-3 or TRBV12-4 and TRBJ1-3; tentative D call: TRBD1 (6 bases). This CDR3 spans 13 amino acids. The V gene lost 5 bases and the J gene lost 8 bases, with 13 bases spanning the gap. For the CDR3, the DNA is TGTGCCAGCAGTACACCGACAGGCTACACCATATATTTT. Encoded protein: CASSTPTGYTIYF.

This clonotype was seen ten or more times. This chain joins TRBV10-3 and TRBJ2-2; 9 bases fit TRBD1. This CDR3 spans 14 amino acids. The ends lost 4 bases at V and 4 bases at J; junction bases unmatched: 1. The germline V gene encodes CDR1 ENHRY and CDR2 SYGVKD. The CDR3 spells CAISGDRATGELFF. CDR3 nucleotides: TGTGCCATCAGTGGGGACAGGGCCACCGGGGAGCTGTTTTTT.

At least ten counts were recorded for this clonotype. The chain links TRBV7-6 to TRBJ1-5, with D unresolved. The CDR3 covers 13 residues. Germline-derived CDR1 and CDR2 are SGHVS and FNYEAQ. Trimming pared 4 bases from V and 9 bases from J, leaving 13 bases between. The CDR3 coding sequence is TGTGCCAGCAGCTCCAGCCCGGTGGGGCCCCAGCATTTT. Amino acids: CASSSSPVGPQHF.

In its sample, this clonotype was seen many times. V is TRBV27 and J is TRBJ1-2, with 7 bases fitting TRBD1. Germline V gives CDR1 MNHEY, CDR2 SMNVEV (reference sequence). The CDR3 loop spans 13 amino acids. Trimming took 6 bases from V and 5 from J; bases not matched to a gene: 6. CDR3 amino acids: CASRPTGKYGYTF. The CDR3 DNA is TGTGCCAGCAGGCCGACAGGGAAGTATGGCTACACCTTC.